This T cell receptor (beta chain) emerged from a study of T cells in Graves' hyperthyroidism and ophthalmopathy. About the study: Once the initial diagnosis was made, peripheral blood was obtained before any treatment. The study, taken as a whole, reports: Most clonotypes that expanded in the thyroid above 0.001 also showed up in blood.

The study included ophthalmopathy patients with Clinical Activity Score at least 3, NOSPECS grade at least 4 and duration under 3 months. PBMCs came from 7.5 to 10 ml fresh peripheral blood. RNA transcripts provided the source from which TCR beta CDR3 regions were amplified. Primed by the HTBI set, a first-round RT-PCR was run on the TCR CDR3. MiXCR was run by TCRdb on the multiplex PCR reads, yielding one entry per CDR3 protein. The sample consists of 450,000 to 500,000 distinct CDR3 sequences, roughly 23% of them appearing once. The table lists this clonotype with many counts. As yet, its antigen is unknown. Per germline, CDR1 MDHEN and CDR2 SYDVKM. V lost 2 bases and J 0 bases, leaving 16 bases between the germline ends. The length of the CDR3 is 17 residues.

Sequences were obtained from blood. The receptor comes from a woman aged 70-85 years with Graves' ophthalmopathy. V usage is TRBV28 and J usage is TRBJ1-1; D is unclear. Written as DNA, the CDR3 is TGTGCCAGCAGTTTACAGGTGGTGACCACTATGAACACTGAAGCTTTCTTT. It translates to CASSLQVVTTMNTEAFF.